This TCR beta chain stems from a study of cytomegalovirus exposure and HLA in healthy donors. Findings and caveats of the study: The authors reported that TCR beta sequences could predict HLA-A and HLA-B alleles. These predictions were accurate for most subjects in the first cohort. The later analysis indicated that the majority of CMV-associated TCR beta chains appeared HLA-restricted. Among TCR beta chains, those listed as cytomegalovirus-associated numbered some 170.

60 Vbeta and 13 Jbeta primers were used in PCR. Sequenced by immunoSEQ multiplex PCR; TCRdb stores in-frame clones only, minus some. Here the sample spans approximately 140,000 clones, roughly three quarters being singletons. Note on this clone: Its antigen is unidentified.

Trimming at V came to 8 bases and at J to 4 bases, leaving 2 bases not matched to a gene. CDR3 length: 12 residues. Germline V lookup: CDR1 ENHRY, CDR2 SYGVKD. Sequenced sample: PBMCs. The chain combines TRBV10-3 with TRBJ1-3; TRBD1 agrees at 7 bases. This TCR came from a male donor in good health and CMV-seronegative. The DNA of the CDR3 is TGTGCCATCGCGGGACAGGGAAACACCATATATTTT. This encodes CAIAGQGNTIYF.